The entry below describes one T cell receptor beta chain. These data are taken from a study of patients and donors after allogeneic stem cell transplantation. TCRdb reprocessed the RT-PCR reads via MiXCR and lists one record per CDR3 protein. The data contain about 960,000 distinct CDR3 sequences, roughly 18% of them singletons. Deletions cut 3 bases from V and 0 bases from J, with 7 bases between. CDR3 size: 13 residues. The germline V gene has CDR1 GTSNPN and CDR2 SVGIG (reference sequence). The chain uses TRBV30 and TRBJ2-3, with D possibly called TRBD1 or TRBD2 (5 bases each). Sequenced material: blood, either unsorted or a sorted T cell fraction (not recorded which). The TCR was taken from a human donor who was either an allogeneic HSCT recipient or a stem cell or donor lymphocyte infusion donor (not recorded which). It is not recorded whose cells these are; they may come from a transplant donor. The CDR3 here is CAWRWGSTDTQYF. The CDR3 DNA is TGTGCCTGGAGATGGGGGAGCACAGATACGCAGTATTTT.